Included here is one TCR beta chain sequence, with context. These data originate in a study of cytomegalovirus exposure and HLA in healthy donors. The PCR used 60 Vbeta and 13 Jbeta primers. Clones were read by immunoSEQ multiplex PCR, and TCRdb kept only the in-frame ones, dropping some. Counted here are 200,000 to 250,000 clones, around 85% occurring once; the ten biggest clones make up about 1.2%. J gave up 10 bases and V 10 bases, and 15 bases lay outside the gene matches. Germline CDR1 reads ENHRY; CDR2 reads SYGVKD. The CDR3 totals 15 residues. The sequencing input was PBMCs. This TCR was sampled from a human donor in good health. J is TRBJ2-1 and V is TRBV10-3, with TRBD2 matching over 11 bases. DNA for the CDR3: TGTGCCACCCAACCGGGACTAGCGGTTTCATGGGAGCAGTTCTTC. Encoded protein: CATQPGLAVSWEQFF.